Following are 9 T cell receptor beta chains from one sample sequenced in a study of blood T cells in healthy people across ages (dated by TCRdb to between 2014 and 2017). The library relied on 5' RACE. The second PCR ran for about 6 to 12 cycles and used a J-beta primer mix along with a sample-barcoded 5' primer. TCRdb's own reprocessing of the public reads used fastp at Q25 and MiXCR and kept productive beta chains. Here each entry gathers all rows of one CDR3 protein and keeps the most common genes and DNA. This sample comprises around 1,900,000 distinct CDR3 sequences, 39% of them detected only once. The ten biggest clones cover 23% of the sample. The sequenced material came from blood. All receptors derive from a human donor in good health.

This rearrangement joins TRBV19 to TRBJ1-5, with 8 bases lining up with TRBD1. Germline assignment: CDR1 LNHDA and CDR2 SQIVND (reference sequence). The length of the CDR3 is 14 residues. CDR3 protein: CAVQGGLLNQPQHF. For the CDR3, the DNA is TGTGCAGTACAGGGGGGCCTCCTCAATCAGCCCCAGCATTTT.

This clonotype has ten or more counts. The chain carries TRBV12-3 or TRBV12-4 and TRBJ1-2; TRBD1 matches 7 bases. The CDR3 loop spans 14 amino acids. V was clipped by 7 bases and J by 3 bases; unmatched bases: 8. CDR3 in amino acids: CASTSLTGDYGYTF. CDR3 bases: TGTGCCAGCACCTCGCTTACAGGGGACTATGGCTACACCTTC.

This sequence joins TRBV29-1 and TRBJ1-3, with D perhaps TRBD1 (6 bases). Germline CDR1 SQVTM, CDR2 ANQGSEA. This CDR3 is built from 14 residues. Trimming took 6 bases from V and 4 from J, leaving 16 bases between them. The CDR3 DNA reads TGCAGCGTACACTACGGACAGAAAGGAAACACCATATATTTT. Translating it yields CSVHYGQKGNTIYF.

This clonotype was seen a handful of times. The rearrangement uses TRBV5-6 and TRBJ1-1; possibly TRBD1 for D (5 bases). Germline V lookup: CDR1 SGHDT, CDR2 YYEEEE. The CDR3 contains 13 residues. Trimming took off 4 bases at V and 1 base at J, with 8 bases between the two ends. CDR3 amino acids: CASSKQANTEAFF. The CDR3 DNA follows: TGTGCCAGCAGCAAACAGGCGAACACTGAAGCTTTCTTT.

The V and J genes are TRBV7-2 and TRBJ2-5, with 8 bases lining up with TRBD1. TRBJ2-7 explains the end of the DNA better; the J call may be wrong. The CDR3 totals 15 residues. Germline CDR1 and CDR2: SGHTA and FQGNSA. Written as DNA, the CDR3 is TGTGCCAGCAGCCCCTTGGGACAGGCTTTTGGCGAGCAGTACTTC. Its translation: CASSPLGQAFGEQYF.

This clonotype has just a few counts. CDR3 DNA: TGCGCCAGCAGCCAACCCAGGGACAGGGCCTACGAGCAGTACTTC. Residues: CASSQPRDRAYEQYF. The rearrangement links TRBV4-1 to TRBJ2-7, with 9 bases lining up with TRBD1. The CDR3 has 15 amino acids. Germline CDR1 and CDR2: MGHRA and YSYEKL. V dropped 2 bases and J dropped 2; count of bases not matched to a gene: 4.

This clonotype has just a few counts. The rearrangement links TRBV15 to TRBJ1-4; a weak D match, TRBD1 (6 bases). Trimming left V 3 bases short and J 8 bases short, with 16 bases between. CDR3 length equals 15 residues. The germline CDR1 and CDR2 sequences are LNHNV and YYDKDF (reference sequence). CDR3 nucleotide sequence: TGTGCCACCAGCAGGAGAGGGACAAGGCAAGAAAAACTGTTTTTT. This codes for CATSRRGTRQEKLFF.

With regard to this clonotype: An end of the junction does not agree with germline; a read error may underlie this. The chain carries TRBV7-9 and TRBJ1-5, with 11 bases fitting TRBD1. The CDR3 has 14 amino acids. CDR1 is SEHNR, CDR2 FQNEAQ, per germline (reference sequence). CDR3 sequence reads: CVSSFGQGAQPQHF. The CDR3 region has the DNA TGTGTCAGCAGCTTTGGACAGGGGGCTCAGCCCCAGCATTTT.

The V call is TRBV20-1, the J call TRBJ1-5; the D is unclear. The V gene's germline CDR1 is DFQATT and CDR2 SNEGSKA (reference sequence). This CDR3 has 15 residues. V gave up 0 bases and J gave up 0 bases, with 9 bases separating them. The chain's CDR3 is CSAREATVSNQPQHF. CDR3 DNA: TGCAGTGCTAGAGAGGCGACGGTTAGCAATCAGCCCCAGCATTTT.